One and the same sample provided the 17 T cell receptor beta chains below, sequenced in a study of T cells expressing NK-cell markers. TCRdb reprocessed the 5' RACE reads and keeps a single row for each CDR3 protein, giving no DNA. The listing contains more than 400,000 distinct CDR3 sequences. Sample: blood T cells: a sorted CD56 or NKG2C T cell subset, CD4+ or CD8+ T cells, or bulk PBMC T cells (not recorded which). Receptors were obtained from a woman aged 18-69 years in good health.

The chain carries TRBV7-2 and TRBJ2-1; TCRdb proposes TRBD1, but this gene call is untestable without DNA. Per germline, CDR1 SGHTA and CDR2 FQGNSA. This CDR3 region has 12 residues. The chain's CDR3 is CASSTFGGEQFF.

The J gene is TRBJ2-1, the V gene TRBV20-1; TCRdb calls TRBD2, which cannot be checked without DNA. Germline loops: CDR1 DFQATT, CDR2 SNEGSKA (reference sequence). The CDR3 has 16 amino acids. This chain's CDR3 is CSADPRRRGALYEQFF.

This chain links TRBV12-3 or TRBV12-4 with TRBJ2-2. The CDR3 has 12 amino acids. The CDR3: CASSYHTGELFF.

The chain employs TRBV9 and TRBJ2-4; TCRdb returns TRBD2, unconfirmable since there is no DNA. This CDR3 is 19 amino acids long. Germline V gene data show CDR1 as SGDLS and CDR2 as YYNGEE. CDR3 sequence reads: CASSIDVGGGVSAKNIQYF.

The chain employs TRBV29-1 and TRBJ2-3; absent DNA, TCRdb's TRBD2 call cannot be checked. This CDR3 is 13 amino acids long. CDR1 is SQVTM, CDR2 ANQGSEA, per germline. CDR3 protein: CSVEARVSDTQYF.

This CDR3 is CASSKPVGSSYNEQFF. The genes are TRBV11-2 and TRBJ2-1. The germline V gene has CDR1 SGHAT and CDR2 FQNNGV. This CDR3 spans 16 amino acids.

The rearrangement joins TRBV12-3 or TRBV12-4 to TRBJ2-4; TCRdb's assignment of TRBD1 cannot be checked, as there is no DNA. The CDR3 covers 14 residues. The CDR3 spells CASSLSQTGGKEYF.

The chain carries TRBV4-3 and TRBJ2-1; TCRdb's assignment of TRBD2 cannot be checked, as there is no DNA. The CDR3 is 14 residues long. Germline assignment: CDR1 LGHNA and CDR2 YSLEER. This CDR3 is CASSPSGITNEQFF.

The rearrangement uses TRBV4-2 and TRBJ1-2. Germline CDR1 and CDR2: LGHNA and YNFKEQ. CDR3 size: 14 residues. CDR3 protein: CASSQGATAGGYTF.

This sequence joins TRBV20-1 and TRBJ2-1; absent DNA, TCRdb's TRBD2 call cannot be checked. This CDR3 spans 14 amino acids. The V gene's germline CDR1 is DFQATT and CDR2 SNEGSKA (reference sequence). The CDR3 protein is CSASEWTSDPEQFF.

The gene calls are TRBV20-1 and TRBJ2-2; the D call from TCRdb, TRBD2, cannot be confirmed without DNA. Germline V lookup: CDR1 DFQATT, CDR2 SNEGSKA (reference sequence). The CDR3 consists of 16 residues. CDR3 amino acids: CSARQAGALNTGELFF.

The V and J genes are TRBV10-3 and TRBJ1-5; without DNA, the TCRdb call of TRBD1 cannot be checked. Germline CDR1 and CDR2: ENHRY and SYGVKD. This CDR3 has 16 amino acids. This chain's CDR3 is CAISEGQGPSSQPQHF.

The chain carries TRBV9 and TRBJ2-1; TCRdb outputs TRBD2, but without DNA this stays unchecked. Germline loops: CDR1 SGDLS, CDR2 YYNGEE. This CDR3 comprises 11 residues. CDR3: CASTSSDEQFF.

The genes are TRBV6-1 and TRBJ1-1; absent DNA, TCRdb's TRBD1 call cannot be checked. This CDR3 is built from 14 residues. In germline, CDR1 is MNHNS, CDR2 SASEGT. CDR3: CASRQNRDRSEAFF.

The gene calls are TRBV9 and TRBJ2-5; TCRdb names TRBD1, which stays unverified in the absence of DNA. CDR1 is SGDLS, CDR2 YYNGEE, per germline. The CDR3 is 13 amino acids. CDR3 protein: CASSGDWEETQYF.

The V gene is TRBV7-9, the J gene TRBJ1-1; checking the TCRdb D call of TRBD1 is not possible without DNA. Germline V lookup: CDR1 SEHNR, CDR2 FQNEAQ (reference sequence). The CDR3 loop spans 14 amino acids. Here the CDR3 reads CASSFREMNTEAFF.

This chain links TRBV20-1 with TRBJ2-5; TCRdb returns TRBD2, unconfirmable since there is no DNA. Germline CDR1 and CDR2: DFQATT and SNEGSKA (reference sequence). CDR3 length: 15 amino acids. This CDR3 is CSARRLAGERETQYF.